Shown below are 10 T cell receptor beta chains from a single sample sequenced in a study of blood T cell repertoires in COVID-19. The method was immunoSEQ multiplex PCR; TCRdb's version includes in-frame clones alone and lacks a portion of them. The sample includes 200,000 to 300,000 clones, about nine tenths seen only once; the top ten take over 3.5%. Specimen: peripheral blood. These receptor sequences come from a woman aged 35 to 49 with acute or convalescent COVID-19.

The table lists this clone with a count of one. V gene TRBV7-2 combines with J gene TRBJ1-6; perhaps TRBD1 as D (6 bases). The CDR3 extends over 15 amino acids. Germline CDR1 is SGHTA and CDR2 is FQGNSA. Trimming removed 0 bases from V and 10 bases from J, with 13 bases in between. The CDR3 nucleotides read TGTGCCAGCAGCTTAGCGCTTCAGGGGAAGTCACCCCTCCACTTT. Translated: CASSLALQGKSPLHF.

The chain joins TRBV9 to TRBJ1-2; the match to TRBD1 covers 7 bases. The trim removed 4 bases at V and 1 base at J, leaving 16 bases unmatched. This CDR3 is 18 amino acids long. Germline values: CDR1 SGDLS, CDR2 YYNGEE. The CDR3 reads CASSPRGTEKKVNYGYTF. For the CDR3, the DNA is TGTGCCAGCAGCCCTAGAGGGACAGAAAAGAAAGTTAACTATGGCTACACCTTC.

This clone occurred once. As DNA, the CDR3 is TGCAGTGCTAGTTGGGGACAGCCGGCGGCTGAAGCTTTCTTT. This gives the protein CSASWGQPAAEAFF. The V gene is TRBV20-1, the J gene TRBJ1-1; 7 bases are a match to TRBD1. J lost 6 bases, V lost 3 bases, and 10 bases had no gene match. The CDR3 sequence is 14 residues long. Germline assignment: CDR1 DFQATT and CDR2 SNEGSKA (reference sequence).

The chain employs TRBV29-1 and TRBJ1-5; no definite D call. The CDR3 contains 13 residues. Germline lookup yields CDR1 SQVTM and CDR2 ANQGSEA. V shed 7 bases and J shed 6 bases, with 16 bases lying between them. This chain's CDR3 is CSASTSRGQPQHF. CDR3 in DNA: TGCAGCGCCTCGACCAGTCGGGGTCAGCCCCAGCATTTT.

The J gene is TRBJ2-1, the V gene TRBV3-1 (or the pseudogene TRBV3-2); 8 bases map to TRBD2. The germline CDR1 and CDR2 sequences are LGHDT and YNNKEL (reference sequence). CDR3 length: 15 residues. The junction had 7 bases not matched to a gene; V was cut back by 4 bases and J by 5 bases. Here the CDR3 reads CASSPRVAGNNEQFF. CDR3 coding DNA: TGTGCCAGCAGCCCCCGGGTAGCGGGGAACAATGAGCAGTTCTTC.

This chain links TRBV7-2 with TRBJ2-5; the match to TRBD2 covers 8 bases. CDR1 is SGHTA and CDR2 is FQGNSA in the germline V gene. V dropped 5 bases and J dropped 5; count of bases not matched to a gene: 22. This CDR3 spans 19 amino acids. The CDR3 nucleotides read TGTGCCAGCAGCGTCATGGGGTCAAGGAGCGGGAGAACCAGGGAGACCCAGTACTTC. Translated, it gives CASSVMGSRSGRTRETQYF.

This chain connects TRBV2 to TRBJ2-2, with D perhaps matching TRBD1 (6 bases). The CDR3 is 17 amino acids. The germline V and J ends were trimmed by 6 bases and 5 bases, with 22 bases remaining between them. Germline CDR1 reads SNHLY; CDR2 reads FYNNEI. Here the CDR3 DNA reads TGTGCCAGCAGAGACGAGGGGGTACTAGGGCATACCGGGGAGCTGTTTTTT. Encoded protein: CASRDEGVLGHTGELFF.

The chain uses TRBV25-1 and TRBJ1-5; D might be TRBD1 (6 bases). Germline CDR1 MGHDK, CDR2 SYGVNS. V lost 3 bases and J 4 bases, leaving 16 bases between the germline ends. The CDR3 is made up of 16 amino acids. Written as DNA, the CDR3 is TGTGCCAGCAGTGATGGGCGGGGGCCGTGGAATCAGCCCCAGCATTTT. Amino acids: CASSDGRGPWNQPQHF.

The chain combines TRBV5-1 with TRBJ1-4, with 7 nucleotides matching TRBD1. In germline, CDR1 is SGHRS, CDR2 YFSETQ. The trim removed 2 bases at V and 4 bases at J, leaving 5 bases unmatched. The CDR3 runs 15 residues. The CDR3: CASSLGTANNEKLFF. The CDR3, as DNA: TGCGCCAGCAGCTTAGGGACAGCTAATAATGAAAAACTGTTTTTT.

As regards this clone: Other DNA sequences in the sample encode the same CDR3. The V call is TRBV10-3, the J call TRBJ1-5; tentatively, D is TRBD1 (6 bases). Germline assignment: CDR1 ENHRY and CDR2 SYGVKD. Trimming left V 4 bases short and J 4 bases short, with 8 bases between. CDR3 size: 13 residues. The CDR3 bases are TGTGCCATCAGTGGAACAGGGAATCAGCCCCAGCATTTT. The encoded protein is CAISGTGNQPQHF.